Listed below are T cell receptor beta chains from one sample, sequenced in a study of blood T cell repertoires in COVID-19. Profiled with immunoSEQ multiplex PCR; TCRdb holds only in-frame clones, not every one. In the table there are around 100,000 clones, more than 75% of which are singletons. The sequencing sample was made of peripheral blood. The receptors stem from a human donor in a cohort sampled during active COVID-19. CDR3s include the opening cysteine and the closing phenylalanine or tryptophan. The order of the fields is clone size, J gene, V gene, D gene, CDR3 protein, CDR3 DNA. A D gene is named only where the DNA matches it firmly. Only part of the rows carry a size: once, few, many, or a class if the clone is expanded.

abundance: NA
j_gene: TRBJ2-7
v_gene: TRBV11-3
d_gene: NA
CDR3aa: CASSQGVSSSYEQYF
CDR3nt: TGTGCCAGCAGTCAAGGGGTCTCGAGCTCCTACGAGCAGTACTTC

abundance: NA
j_gene: TRBJ1-3
v_gene: TRBV19
d_gene: NA
CDR3aa: CASKEGHGQKYGNTIYF
CDR3nt: TGTGCCAGCAAGGAAGGCCACGGACAGAAGTACGGAAACACCATATATTTT

abundance: NA
j_gene: TRBJ1-2
v_gene: TRBV14
d_gene: NA
CDR3aa: CASSQFLTGGYGYTF
CDR3nt: TGTGCCAGCAGCCAGTTCCTCACCGGGGGTTATGGCTACACCTTC

abundance: NA
j_gene: TRBJ2-7
v_gene: TRBV28
d_gene: TRBD1
CDR3aa: CASSFGTGTYEQYF
CDR3nt: TGTGCCAGCAGTTTTGGGACAGGGACCTACGAGCAGTACTTC

abundance: NA
j_gene: TRBJ1-1
v_gene: TRBV28
d_gene: TRBD1
CDR3aa: CASIPPGTVNTEAFF
CDR3nt: TGTGCCAGCATCCCTCCCGGGACAGTGAACACTGAAGCTTTCTTT

abundance: few
j_gene: TRBJ2-1
v_gene: TRBV10-1
d_gene: NA
CDR3aa: CASSGLENNEQFF
CDR3nt: TGCGCCAGCAGTGGACTAGAAAATAATGAGCAGTTCTTC

abundance: NA
j_gene: TRBJ1-3
v_gene: TRBV7-9
d_gene: NA
CDR3aa: CATGRISISGNTIYF
CDR3nt: TGTGCCACCGGGAGAATCAGCATCTCTGGAAACACCATATATTTT

abundance: NA
j_gene: TRBJ2-2
v_gene: TRBV7-2
d_gene: NA
CDR3aa: CASTPLSGVGGELFF
CDR3nt: TGTGCCAGCACCCCTTTAAGTGGTGTCGGCGGGGAGCTGTTTTTT

abundance: few
j_gene: TRBJ1-5
v_gene: TRBV7-2
d_gene: TRBD1
CDR3aa: CASSLGNRGHQPQHF
CDR3nt: TGTGCCAGCAGCCTAGGGAACAGGGGGCACCAGCCCCAGCATTTT

abundance: NA
j_gene: TRBJ2-2
v_gene: TRBV15
d_gene: NA
CDR3aa: CATSRDGRGTGELFF
CDR3nt: TGTGCCACCAGCAGAGATGGCCGGGGCACCGGGGAGCTGTTTTTT

abundance: NA
j_gene: TRBJ2-3
v_gene: TRBV7-8
d_gene: NA
CDR3aa: CASSLARRTVTDTQYF
CDR3nt: TGTGCCAGCAGCTTAGCCAGGCGGACTGTAACAGATACGCAGTATTTT

abundance: few
j_gene: TRBJ1-5
v_gene: TRBV18
d_gene: TRBD1
CDR3aa: CASLQGEGQPQHF
CDR3nt: TGTGCCAGCTTACAGGGGGAGGGTCAGCCCCAGCATTTT

abundance: NA
j_gene: TRBJ2-1
v_gene: TRBV6-5
d_gene: TRBD2
CDR3aa: CASRYSGSSYNEQFF
CDR3nt: TGTGCCAGCAGATACAGCGGGAGCTCGTACAATGAGCAGTTCTTC

abundance: NA
j_gene: TRBJ1-1
v_gene: TRBV28
d_gene: NA
CDR3aa: CASTQTGWDTEAFF
CDR3nt: TGTGCCAGCACCCAAACAGGGTGGGACACTGAAGCTTTCTTT

abundance: NA
j_gene: TRBJ1-1
v_gene: TRBV5-4
d_gene: NA
CDR3aa: CASSEQQGWGTEAFF
CDR3nt: TGTGCCAGCAGCGAACAACAGGGTTGGGGCACTGAAGCTTTCTTT

abundance: once
j_gene: TRBJ2-3
v_gene: TRBV3-1/TRBV3-2
d_gene: NA
CDR3aa: CASSPQSGLSTDTQYF
CDR3nt: TGTGCCAGCAGCCCCCAAAGCGGCCTTAGCACAGATACGCAGTATTTT

abundance: NA
j_gene: TRBJ2-5
v_gene: TRBV20-1
d_gene: TRBD1
CDR3aa: CSARGPETQYF
CDR3nt: TGCAGTGCCAGGGGGCCGGAGACCCAGTACTTC

abundance: NA
j_gene: TRBJ2-3
v_gene: TRBV2
d_gene: NA
CDR3aa: CASIGEATDTQYF
CDR3nt: TGTGCCAGCATAGGGGAGGCCACAGATACGCAGTATTTT

abundance: NA
j_gene: TRBJ2-1
v_gene: TRBV7-9
d_gene: TRBD2
CDR3aa: CASSLARGTSGYNEQFF
CDR3nt: TGTGCCAGCAGCTTAGCAAGGGGGACTAGCGGATACAATGAGCAGTTCTTC

abundance: NA
j_gene: TRBJ2-3
v_gene: TRBV18
d_gene: TRBD1
CDR3aa: CASSPQGATDTQYF
CDR3nt: TGTGCCAGCTCACCCCAGGGGGCCACAGATACGCAGTATTTT

abundance: NA
j_gene: TRBJ2-1
v_gene: TRBV28
d_gene: TRBD1
CDR3aa: CASSFCMGTGGYIPVNEQFF
CDR3nt: TGTGCCAGCAGTTTTTGTATGGGAACAGGGGGCTATATTCCCGTCAATGAGCAGTTCTTC

abundance: NA
j_gene: TRBJ2-5
v_gene: TRBV18
d_gene: TRBD1
CDR3aa: CASSSRQGSQETQYF
CDR3nt: TGTGCCAGCTCATCAAGACAGGGCTCACAAGAGACCCAGTACTTC

abundance: NA
j_gene: TRBJ2-5
v_gene: TRBV5-1
d_gene: NA
CDR3aa: CASSPGGTTQETQYF
CDR3nt: TGCGCCAGCAGCCCGGGGGGCACCACACAAGAGACCCAGTACTTC

abundance: NA
j_gene: TRBJ2-5
v_gene: TRBV3-1/TRBV3-2
d_gene: TRBD1
CDR3aa: CASSSTGTVHQETQYF
CDR3nt: TGTGCCAGCAGCTCTACCGGGACAGTACACCAAGAGACCCAGTACTTC

abundance: NA
j_gene: TRBJ2-5
v_gene: TRBV7-8
d_gene: TRBD1
CDR3aa: CASSPRQGRSETQYF
CDR3nt: TGTGCCAGCAGCCCGAGACAGGGAAGGAGCGAGACCCAGTACTTC

abundance: NA
j_gene: TRBJ2-5
v_gene: TRBV20-1
d_gene: TRBD2
CDR3aa: CSASLSGGAYETQYF
CDR3nt: TGCAGTGCTAGTTTGAGCGGGGGGGCATATGAGACCCAGTACTTC

abundance: NA
j_gene: TRBJ1-4
v_gene: TRBV4-3
d_gene: NA
CDR3aa: CASSQGIQGTNEKLFF
CDR3nt: TGCGCCAGCAGCCAAGGGATACAGGGAACTAATGAAAAACTGTTTTTT

abundance: once
j_gene: TRBJ1-2
v_gene: TRBV4-3
d_gene: NA
CDR3aa: CASSQVAGANNYGYTF
CDR3nt: TGCGCCAGCAGCCAAGTGGCAGGGGCTAATAACTATGGCTACACCTTC

abundance: once
j_gene: TRBJ2-7
v_gene: TRBV4-2
d_gene: TRBD1
CDR3aa: CASSPGTDYEQYF
CDR3nt: TGTGCCAGCAGCCCGGGGACAGACTACGAGCAGTACTTC

abundance: NA
j_gene: TRBJ2-3
v_gene: TRBV7-3
d_gene: TRBD1
CDR3aa: CASSTGTGSFADTQYF
CDR3nt: TGTGCCAGCAGCACCGGGACAGGGTCTTTCGCAGATACGCAGTATTTT

abundance: NA
j_gene: TRBJ2-7
v_gene: TRBV6-5
d_gene: NA
CDR3aa: CASREAGTYEQYF
CDR3nt: TGTGCCAGCAGAGAGGCAGGGACCTACGAGCAGTACTTC

abundance: NA
j_gene: TRBJ2-7
v_gene: TRBV7-2
d_gene: TRBD2
CDR3aa: CASSLRTSASYEQYF
CDR3nt: TGTGCCAGCAGCTTACGGACTAGCGCCTCCTACGAGCAGTACTTC

abundance: NA
j_gene: TRBJ2-7
v_gene: TRBV18
d_gene: NA
CDR3aa: CASSPSVTTYEQYF
CDR3nt: TGTGCCAGCTCACCAAGCGTGACCACCTACGAGCAGTACTTC

abundance: NA
j_gene: TRBJ1-2
v_gene: TRBV7-2
d_gene: NA
CDR3aa: CASSLAQATNYGYTF
CDR3nt: TGTGCCAGCAGCTTAGCACAGGCAACTAACTATGGCTACACCTTC

abundance: once
j_gene: TRBJ2-1
v_gene: TRBV7-8
d_gene: TRBD2
CDR3aa: CASRMTGTSGVDEQFF
CDR3nt: TGTGCCAGCAGGATGACCGGGACTAGCGGGGTTGATGAGCAGTTCTTC

abundance: NA
j_gene: TRBJ2-5
v_gene: TRBV5-5
d_gene: TRBD2
CDR3aa: CASSLMSGGGGETQYF
CDR3nt: TGTGCCAGCAGCTTGATGTCTGGCGGGGGGGGAGAGACCCAGTACTTC

abundance: NA
j_gene: TRBJ2-7
v_gene: TRBV24-1
d_gene: NA
CDR3aa: CATSDSSYEQYF
CDR3nt: TGTGCCACCAGTGACAGCTCCTACGAGCAGTACTTC

abundance: NA
j_gene: TRBJ2-7
v_gene: TRBV2
d_gene: TRBD1
CDR3aa: CASRPTGGEQYF
CDR3nt: TGTGCCAGCAGACCAACAGGGGGAGAGCAGTACTTC

abundance: NA
j_gene: TRBJ2-2
v_gene: TRBV3-1/TRBV3-2
d_gene: NA
CDR3aa: CASSQQGPVTGELFF
CDR3nt: TGTGCCAGCAGTCAGCAGGGGCCGGTCACCGGGGAGCTGTTTTTT

abundance: NA
j_gene: TRBJ2-3
v_gene: TRBV3-1/TRBV3-2
d_gene: NA
CDR3aa: CASSLLKDTQYF
CDR3nt: TGTGCCAGCAGCCTACTCAAAGATACGCAGTATTTT

abundance: NA
j_gene: TRBJ2-5
v_gene: TRBV3-1/TRBV3-2
d_gene: TRBD2
CDR3aa: CASRGLAGRETQYF
CDR3nt: TGTGCCAGCAGGGGACTAGCGGGACGCGAGACCCAGTACTTC

abundance: NA
j_gene: TRBJ2-7
v_gene: TRBV7-8
d_gene: NA
CDR3aa: CASSDGDYYEQYF
CDR3nt: TGTGCCAGCAGCGACGGAGACTACTACGAGCAGTACTTC

abundance: NA
j_gene: TRBJ2-3
v_gene: TRBV6-5
d_gene: TRBD2
CDR3aa: CASSRTSGSTDTQYF
CDR3nt: TGTGCCAGCAGCAGGACTAGCGGGAGCACAGATACGCAGTATTTT

abundance: NA
j_gene: TRBJ2-1
v_gene: TRBV9
d_gene: NA
CDR3aa: CASSRGFAPYNEQFF
CDR3nt: TGTGCCAGCAGCCGAGGGTTCGCCCCCTACAATGAGCAGTTCTTC

abundance: NA
j_gene: TRBJ1-3
v_gene: TRBV6-5
d_gene: NA
CDR3aa: CASGGTGSSGNTIYF
CDR3nt: TGTGCCAGCGGGGGGACGGGCAGCTCTGGAAACACCATATATTTT

abundance: NA
j_gene: TRBJ2-7
v_gene: TRBV3-1/TRBV3-2
d_gene: TRBD1
CDR3aa: CASSPVPGTGIAEQYF
CDR3nt: TGTGCCAGCAGCCCGGTCCCCGGGACAGGGATCGCCGAGCAGTACTTC

abundance: NA
j_gene: TRBJ2-7
v_gene: TRBV10-2
d_gene: NA
CDR3aa: CASSEGTIPEQYF
CDR3nt: TGCGCCAGCAGTGAAGGCACTATCCCCGAGCAGTACTTC

abundance: NA
j_gene: TRBJ1-1
v_gene: TRBV12-3/TRBV12-4
d_gene: TRBD1
CDR3aa: CASSLQGGTEAFF
CDR3nt: TGTGCCAGCAGTTTACAGGGGGGCACTGAAGCTTTCTTT

abundance: NA
j_gene: TRBJ1-2
v_gene: TRBV28
d_gene: NA
CDR3aa: CASSHNGRVYGYTF
CDR3nt: TGTGCCAGCAGCCATAACGGTCGGGTCTATGGCTACACCTTC

abundance: few
j_gene: TRBJ2-2
v_gene: TRBV5-4
d_gene: NA
CDR3aa: CASSSGATNTGELFF
CDR3nt: TGTGCCAGCAGCTCTGGGGCCACGAACACCGGGGAGCTGTTTTTT

abundance: NA
j_gene: TRBJ2-7
v_gene: TRBV13
d_gene: TRBD1
CDR3aa: CASSFAGTGHYEQYF
CDR3nt: TGTGCCAGCAGCTTCGCCGGGACAGGGCACTACGAGCAGTACTTC

abundance: NA
j_gene: TRBJ2-2
v_gene: TRBV11-3
d_gene: TRBD1
CDR3aa: CASSKGQGAGELFF
CDR3nt: TGTGCCAGCAGCAAGGGACAGGGGGCCGGGGAGCTGTTTTTT